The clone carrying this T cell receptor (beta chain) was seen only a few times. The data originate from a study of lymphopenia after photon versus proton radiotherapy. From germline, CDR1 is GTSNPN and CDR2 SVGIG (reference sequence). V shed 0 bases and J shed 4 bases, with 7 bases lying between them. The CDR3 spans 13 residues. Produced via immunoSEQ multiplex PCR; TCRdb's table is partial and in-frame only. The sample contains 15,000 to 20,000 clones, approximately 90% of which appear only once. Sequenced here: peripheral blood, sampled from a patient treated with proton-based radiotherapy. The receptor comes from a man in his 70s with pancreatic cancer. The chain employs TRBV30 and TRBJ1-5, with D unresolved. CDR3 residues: CAWSVGGNQPQHF. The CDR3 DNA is TGTGCCTGGAGTGTAGGCGGTAATCAGCCCCAGCATTTT.